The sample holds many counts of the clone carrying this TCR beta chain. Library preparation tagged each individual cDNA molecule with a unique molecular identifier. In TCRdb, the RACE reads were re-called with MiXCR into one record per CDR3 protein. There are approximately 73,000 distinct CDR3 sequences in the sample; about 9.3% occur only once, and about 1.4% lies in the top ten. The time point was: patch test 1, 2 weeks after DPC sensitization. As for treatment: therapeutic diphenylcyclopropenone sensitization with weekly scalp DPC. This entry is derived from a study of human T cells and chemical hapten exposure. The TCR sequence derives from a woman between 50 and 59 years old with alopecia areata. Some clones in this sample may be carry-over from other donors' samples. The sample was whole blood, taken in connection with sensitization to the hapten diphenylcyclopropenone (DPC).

The CDR3 loop is CASSRGAQPQHF. The CDR3 DNA sequence: TGTGCCAGCAGCCGGGGGGCCCAGCCCCAGCATTTT. The rearrangement joins TRBV6-2 or TRBV6-3 to TRBJ1-5; tentatively, D is TRBD1 (6 bases). V gave up 6 bases and J gave up 7 bases, with 10 bases separating them. Germline V gene sequence: CDR1 MNHEY, CDR2 SVGEGT. The CDR3 spans 12 residues.